This T cell receptor (beta chain) derives from a study of response to subunit inactivated influenza vaccine. Points from the study as a whole: Every seasonal influenza vaccination brings in few new T cells, the authors suggested.

V was trimmed by 4 bases and J by 8 bases, leaving 15 bases between them. From germline, CDR1 is SQVTM and CDR2 ANQGSEA. The CDR3 has 13 residues. This clonotype was seen a handful of times. The antigen remains unidentified. From the RT-PCR reads, TCRdb called clonotypes with MiXCR, one entry per CDR3 protein. The sample has over 400,000 distinct CDR3 sequences, roughly 9.8% seen once. The sequenced sample was PBMCs from blood, obtained roughly 48 days after vaccination. The receptor's source is a man aged 45-60 years who received an inactivated influenza vaccine. The J gene is TRBJ2-1, the V gene TRBV29-1, with a possible D match to TRBD1 (5 bases). The CDR3 DNA reads TGCAGCGTTGGTGGCAGGGTAAACTATGAGCAGTTCTTC. Protein sequence: CSVGGRVNYEQFF.